In its sample, the clone carrying this T cell receptor (beta chain) was seen once. What it recognizes is unknown. Original methodology: A productive frequency of 2.59 x 10-5 was the lowest detectable. Profiling relied on immunoSEQ multiplex PCR, and the TCRdb table lists in-frame clones only, not all of them. The V and J calls and clone size were taken over from that table, and D and trimming were inferred from the DNA. The table includes roughly 30,000 clones, less than 75% detected once. This specimen comes from a study of STAT5B mutations in CD4+ large granular lymphocyte leukemia. Study observations and caveats: Patient CD4-sorted repertoires stayed more clonal than healthy ones after leukemic-clone removal. TRBV06-family usage was enriched in top patient clones (8/27) versus controls (2/35).

Trimming cost V 2 bases and J 4 bases; bases outside gene matches: 6. This CDR3 contains 15 residues. Germline loops: CDR1 SGHRS, CDR2 YFSETQ. Sequenced input: CD4+ T cells from blood buffy coats. The sequence came from a human donor in good health. The chain recombines TRBV5-1 with TRBJ2-3, with 8 bases that match TRBD1. CDR3 in DNA: TGCGCCAGCAGCTTAGTGGACAGGGAGGCAGATACGCAGTATTTT. Its protein product is CASSLVDREADTQYF.